This T cell receptor (beta chain) was captured by sequencing in a study of shared clonotypes between healthy human individuals. The wider study: Donors consisted of a couple of women and three men between 18 and 49. Overall study findings and caveats: Sharing across several donors was seen in 4% to 6.5% of naive CD4 clonotypes. Richness estimates generally favored naive over memory subsets.

Each cell subset's genomic DNA was divided evenly among several immunoSEQ plates. Measured with immunoSEQ multiplex PCR; TCRdb has only the in-frame clones, and not every one. Here the sample spans 2 million to 3 million clones, roughly 93% being singletons. As for this clone: As yet, its antigen is unknown.

V lost 0 bases to trimming and J lost 0 bases, with 9 bases between them. Per the germline V gene, CDR1 is SGHTA and CDR2 is FQGNSA. The CDR3 covers 15 residues. This sequence originates from a man aged 18-30 years in good health. Some clones in this sample may be carry-over from other donors' samples. V and J are TRBV7-2 and TRBJ2-7; TRBD2 is a possible D gene (6 bases). Sequenced: naive CD4+ T cells from PBMCs. As to subset: CD45RA+ positively selected. CDR3 bases: TGTGCCAGCAGCTTAGCGGACTATAGCTCCTACGAGCAGTACTTC. It codes for CASSLADYSSYEQYF.